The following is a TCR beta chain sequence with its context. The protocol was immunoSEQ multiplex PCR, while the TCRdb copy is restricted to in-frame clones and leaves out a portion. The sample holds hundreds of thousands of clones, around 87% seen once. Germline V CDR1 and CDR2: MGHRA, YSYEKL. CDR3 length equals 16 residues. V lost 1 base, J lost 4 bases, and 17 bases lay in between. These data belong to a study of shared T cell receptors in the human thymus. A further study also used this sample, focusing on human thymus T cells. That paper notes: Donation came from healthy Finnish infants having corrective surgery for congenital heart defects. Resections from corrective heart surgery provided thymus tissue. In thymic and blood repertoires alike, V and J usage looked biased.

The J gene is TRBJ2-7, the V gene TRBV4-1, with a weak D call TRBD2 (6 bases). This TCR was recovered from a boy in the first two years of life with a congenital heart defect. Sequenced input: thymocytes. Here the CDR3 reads CASSQVWPAGRYEQYF. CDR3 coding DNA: TGCGCCAGCAGCCAAGTCTGGCCAGCGGGCCGGTACGAGCAGTACTTC.